This passage covers 23 T cell receptor beta chains from one sample sequenced in a study of read filtering for tumor transcriptome and immune sequencing (TCRdb year 2020). Sequencing instrument: Illumina HiSeq 4000. TCR libraries were constructed from 300 to 400 ng RNA using the Immunoverse kit, and molecular barcoded adaptors covering alpha/delta and beta/gamma chains were employed. TCRdb reworked the public reads: Q25 trimming with fastp, MiXCR clone assembly, productive beta chains retained. Here each entry gathers all rows of one CDR3 protein and keeps the most common genes and DNA. The sample data list some 38,000 distinct CDR3 sequences, and roughly an eighth of these were observed just once. The ten largest account for 6% to 8% of the sample. Sequenced sample: a population of CD138-negative cells sorted from bone marrow. Interpreted using the paper, the cell subset or site label stands for: bone marrow mononuclear cells depleted of CD138+ plasma/myeloma cells by negative magnetic selection. Receptor source: a donor at least 40 years old with multiple myeloma.

In this sample, this clonotype turned up many times. The chain has TRBV6-1 and TRBJ2-2, with D unresolved. CDR3 size: 14 residues. Germline values: CDR1 MNHNS, CDR2 SASEGT. The V end was cut by 4 bases, the J end by 4 bases, with 10 bases between. DNA for the CDR3: TGTGCCAGCAGTGCAACGTGGGTCACCGGGGAGCTGTTTTTT. Translation: CASSATWVTGELFF.

This clonotype was detected ten times or more. The chain recombines TRBV7-6 with TRBJ2-1; D is possibly TRBD1 (6 bases). V was cut by 7 bases and J by 5 bases, with 18 bases left in between. This CDR3 is built from 15 residues. Germline values: CDR1 SGHVS, CDR2 FNYEAQ. CDR3 sequence: CASTPRRTDNNEQFF. In DNA, the CDR3 is TGTGCCAGCACCCCCCGCCGGACAGACAACAATGAGCAGTTCTTC.

This clonotype was counted many times. The chain recombines TRBV7-3 with TRBJ2-3; TRBD2 aligns across 13 bases. This CDR3 has 16 residues. Germline assignment: CDR1 SGHTA and CDR2 FQGTGA. The J segment lost 1 base and the V segment lost 2 bases, leaving 0 bases of the junction unmatched. The DNA of the CDR3 is TGTGCCAGCAGCTTAGGACTAGCGGGGGGCACAGATACGCAGTATTTT. It is translated as CASSLGLAGGTDTQYF. The whole variable domain, remainder taken from reference TRBV7-3 and TRBJ2-3, is GAGVSQTPSNKVTEKGKYVELRCDPISGHTALYWYRQSLGQGPEFLIYFQGTGAADDSGLPNDRFFAVRPEGSVSTLKIQRTERGDSAVYLCASSLGLAGGTDTQYFGPGTRLTVL.

There are many counts of this clonotype. The V gene is TRBV24-1, the J gene TRBJ2-1; maybe TRBD2 (7 bases). The CDR3 runs 13 residues. Trimming took off 6 bases at V and 7 bases at J, with 12 bases between the two ends. Per the germline V gene, CDR1 is KGHDR and CDR2 is SFDVKD. CDR3 bases: TGTGCCACCAGTAGGGGGGGGGGTAATGAGCAGTTCTTC. It codes for CATSRGGGNEQFF.

This clonotype was seen at least ten times. V is TRBV5-1 and J is TRBJ1-1; D not resolved. Germline V lookup: CDR1 SGHRS, CDR2 YFSETQ. V gave up 4 bases and J gave up 1 base, with 8 bases separating them. This CDR3 region has 13 residues. The CDR3 is CASSRSGNTEAFF. The CDR3 DNA follows: TGCGCCAGCAGCCGATCAGGGAACACTGAAGCTTTCTTT.

The table lists this clonotype with a few counts. At one boundary the junction diverges from the germline segment, which might be a read error. The V gene is TRBV30, the J gene TRBJ1-1, with D perhaps TRBD1 (5 bases). Germline V CDR1 and CDR2: GTSNPN, SVGIG (reference sequence). The CDR3 has 12 residues. CDR3 coding DNA: TGTGCCTGGATGCGACAGAACACTGGAGCTTTCTTT. It codes for CAWMRQNTGAFF.

This clonotype was seen repeatedly, ten times or more. The rearrangement joins TRBV19 to TRBJ2-2, with 7 bases lining up with TRBD1. This CDR3 spans 14 amino acids. The trim removed 5 bases at V and 3 bases at J, leaving 3 bases unmatched. Germline CDR1 is LNHDA and CDR2 is SQIVND (reference sequence). The CDR3 is CASSSQGDTGELFF. CDR3 DNA sequence: TGTGCCAGTAGTTCCCAGGGGGACACCGGGGAGCTGTTTTTT.

This clonotype has ten or more counts. The chain combines TRBV20-1 with TRBJ1-1; 8 bases align to TRBD1. From germline, CDR1 is DFQATT and CDR2 SNEGSKA (reference sequence). V was pared by 2 bases and J by 1 base, with 6 bases of the junction left unmatched. CDR3 length: 15 amino acids. The CDR3 region is CSARPPTGENTEAFF. CDR3 bases: TGCAGTGCTAGACCCCCGACAGGGGAGAACACTGAAGCTTTCTTT.

This clonotype has ten or more counts. This chain uses TRBV7-9 with TRBJ2-3; TRBD2 agrees at 8 bases. The CDR3 contains 18 residues. V lost 5 bases and J lost 0; bases outside the gene matches: 13. In germline, CDR1 is SEHNR, CDR2 FQNEAQ (reference sequence). CDR3 sequence: CASSRAMATSVSTDTQYF. The CDR3 DNA sequence: TGTGCCAGCAGCCGAGCCATGGCGACTAGCGTAAGCACAGATACGCAGTATTTT.

This clonotype showed up many times. V gene TRBV9 combines with J gene TRBJ1-1; D uncertain. CDR3 length: 14 amino acids. Germline assignment: CDR1 SGDLS and CDR2 YYNGEE. V gave up 4 bases and J gave up 1 base, with 11 bases separating them. CDR3: CASSSQAGNTEAFF. The CDR3 DNA follows: TGTGCCAGCAGCTCTCAAGCGGGGAACACTGAAGCTTTCTTT.

The table lists this clonotype with many counts. This chain uses TRBV11-3 with TRBJ2-2; D unclear. The CDR3 totals 15 residues. The V and J ends lost 1 base and 7 bases respectively, with 13 bases between them. Looked up from germline, CDR1 is SGHNT and CDR2 is YENEEA. For the CDR3, the DNA is TGTGCCAGCAGCTTAGTCGCATCCGTGGTCGGGGAGCTGTTTTTT. The encoded protein is CASSLVASVVGELFF.

This clonotype occurred many times. J is TRBJ2-7 and V is TRBV29-1, with D possibly matching TRBD1 (5 bases). The CDR3 is 12 residues long. With 4 bases removed from V and 3 bases from J, the gap between germline ends came to 10 bases. Germline-derived CDR1 and CDR2 are SQVTM and ANQGSEA. CDR3 protein: CSVVQTDYEQYF. The CDR3 DNA sequence: TGCAGCGTTGTTCAGACAGACTACGAGCAGTACTTC.

In its sample, this clonotype was seen a few times. The V gene is TRBV20-1, the J gene TRBJ1-5, with no clear D. The germline gives CDR1 DFQATT, CDR2 SNEGSKA (reference sequence). This CDR3 contains 16 residues. Trimming cost V 3 bases and J 3 bases, with 18 bases left between them. The CDR3 bases are TGCAGTGCTAGGGTTCCCGGTGCTCCCCCCAATCAGCCCCAGCATTTT. Protein: CSARVPGAPPNQPQHF.

This clonotype came up many times. This chain connects TRBV12-3 or TRBV12-4 to TRBJ2-5; weak D call: TRBD1 (6 bases). The length of the CDR3 is 12 residues. Trimming took 5 bases from V and 6 from J, leaving 10 bases between them. The CDR3 protein is CASSGGGQTQYF. DNA for the CDR3: TGTGCCAGCAGTGGTGGGGGCCAGACCCAGTACTTC.

This clonotype appeared many times. The chain combines TRBV20-1 with TRBJ1-5; 7 nucleotides line up with TRBD1. Germline trimming cut 5 bases from V and 4 bases from J; bases unmatched to any gene: 2. There are 12 residues in the CDR3. Germline lookup yields CDR1 DFQATT and CDR2 SNEGSKA (reference sequence). Written as DNA, the CDR3 is TGCAGTGCTCACAGGGGTAATCAGCCCCAGCATTTT. Residues: CSAHRGNQPQHF.

A remark on this clonotype: A much larger clonotype is one base distant, so this may be a read error. The rearrangement joins TRBV5-1 to TRBJ2-5; D is undetermined. The CDR3 runs to 12 residues. Germline loops: CDR1 SGHRS, CDR2 YFSETQ. Trimming removed 1 base from V and 2 bases from J, with 3 bases in between. CDR3 DNA sequence: TGCGCCAGCAGCTTGAGGCAAGAGACCCAGTACTTC. Protein: CASSLRQETQYF. Filled out from reference TRBV5-1 and TRBJ2-5, the complete variable domain reads KAGVTQTPRYLIKTRGQQVTLSCSPISGHRSVSWYQQTPGQGLQFLFEYFSETQRNKGNFPGRFSGRQFSNSRSEMNVSTLELGDSALYLCASSLRQETQYFGPGTRLLVL.

This clonotype was counted ten times or more. This chain joins TRBV9 and TRBJ1-1, with D possibly being TRBD1 (5 bases). Deletions cut 0 bases from V and 4 bases from J, with 10 bases between. The germline V gene encodes CDR1 SGDLS and CDR2 YYNGEE. The CDR3 is 14 amino acids. The chain's CDR3 is CASSVGSGSTEAFF. Written as DNA, the CDR3 is TGTGCCAGCAGCGTAGGGTCAGGGTCCACTGAAGCTTTCTTT.

The table lists this clonotype with many counts. V usage is TRBV5-1 and J usage is TRBJ1-5; D perhaps matches TRBD1 (5 bases). The V gene lost 0 bases and the J gene lost 7 bases, with 14 bases spanning the gap. Germline lookup yields CDR1 SGHRS and CDR2 YFSETQ. CDR3 size: 15 residues. Written as DNA, the CDR3 is TGCGCCAGCAGCTTGGCAGGGCTCCGGGTGCAGCCCCAGCATTTT. This codes for CASSLAGLRVQPQHF.

As regards this clonotype: The junction does not match germline at one end; this may be a read error. The V and J genes are TRBV28 and TRBJ1-4; TRBD1 aligns across 11 bases. The CDR3 extends over 14 amino acids. Germline V gives CDR1 MDHEN, CDR2 SYDVKM. The CDR3 spells CASSSGTGGDKLFF. The CDR3 nucleotides read TGCGCCAGCAGTTCCGGGACAGGGGGTGATAAACTGTTTTTT.

This clonotype was recorded a few times. CDR3 DNA sequence: TGCGCCAGCGGAAGGGACACTGAAGCTTTCTTT. It is translated as CASGRDTEAFF. The V gene is TRBV5-1, the J gene TRBJ1-1; D ambiguous. The CDR3 runs 11 residues. Germline V gene lookup returns CDR1 SGHRS and CDR2 YFSETQ. The V end was cut by 7 bases, the J end by 3 bases, with 7 bases between.

Turning to this clonotype: One end of the junction does not line up with germline, which may come from a read error. This chain joins TRBV5-5 and TRBJ1-1, with a weak D call TRBD1 (5 bases). CDR1 is SGHKS, CDR2 YYEKEE, per germline (reference sequence). The CDR3 loop spans 15 amino acids. In DNA, the CDR3 is TGTGCCAACAGCTCGTGGGACGACATGAGCACTGAAGCTTTCTTT. Residues: CANSSWDDMSTEAFF.

This clonotype was observed many times. The gene calls are TRBV28 and TRBJ2-2; D gene ambiguous. V was pared by 10 bases and J by 9 bases, with 30 bases between. This CDR3 has 17 residues. From germline, CDR1 is MDHEN and CDR2 SYDVKM. CDR3: CATHLGSRRLVSRELFF. CDR3 nucleotide sequence: TGTGCCACCCATTTAGGGTCTAGACGCCTCGTTAGCCGGGAGCTGTTTTTT.

This clonotype was counted ten times or more. The rearrangement links TRBV3-1 to TRBJ2-7; D remains unclear. Germline V lookup: CDR1 LGHDT, CDR2 YNNKEL (reference sequence). V lost 8 bases, J lost 5 bases, and 10 bases lay in between. CDR3 size: 11 residues. This chain's CDR3 is CASSLGNEQYF. DNA of the CDR3: TGTGCCAGCTCATTAGGGAACGAGCAGTACTTC.